This TCR beta chain was sequenced during a study of shared clonotypes between healthy human individuals. Study results and limitations: Limitation of the genetic and exposure-history diversity represented came from the few donors.

The table came from immunoSEQ multiplex PCR; TCRdb's copy has only in-frame clones and leaves some out. Found here are more than 2,000,000 clones, around 94% of them singletons; the top ten hold about 0.13%. On this clone: Antigen specificity is unknown. The same CDR3 can be traced to other DNA sequences in this sample.

The sequencing input was naive CD4+ T cells sorted from blood. Subset described: CD45RA+ positively selected. The receptor was isolated from a young man in good health.

CDR3 residues: CASSYGLAYEQYF. Here the CDR3 DNA reads TGTGCCAGCAGTTACGGTCTGGCCTACGAGCAGTACTTC. The V call is TRBV6-5, the J call TRBJ2-7; no clear D. Trimming removed 2 bases at V and 2 bases at J, with 7 bases between. The CDR3 extends over 13 amino acids. Germline V CDR1 and CDR2: MNHEY, SVGAGI.